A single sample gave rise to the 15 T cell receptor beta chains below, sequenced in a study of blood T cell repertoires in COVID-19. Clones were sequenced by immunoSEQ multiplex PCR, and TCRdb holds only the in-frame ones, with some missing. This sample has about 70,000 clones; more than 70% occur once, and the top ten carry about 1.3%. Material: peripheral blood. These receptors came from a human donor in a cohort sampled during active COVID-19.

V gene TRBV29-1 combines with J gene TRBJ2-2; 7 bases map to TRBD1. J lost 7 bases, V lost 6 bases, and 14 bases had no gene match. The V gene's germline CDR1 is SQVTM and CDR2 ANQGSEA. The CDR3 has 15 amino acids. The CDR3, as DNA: TGCAGCGTCCAAAGGGGTCCAGGGGGAGACGGGGAGCTGTTTTTT. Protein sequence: CSVQRGPGGDGELFF.

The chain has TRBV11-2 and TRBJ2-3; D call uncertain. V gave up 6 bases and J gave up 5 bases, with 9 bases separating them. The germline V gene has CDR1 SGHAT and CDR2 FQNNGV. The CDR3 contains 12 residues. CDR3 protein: CASSLGGDTQYF. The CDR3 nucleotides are TGTGCCAGCAGTCTTGGCGGAGATACGCAGTATTTT.

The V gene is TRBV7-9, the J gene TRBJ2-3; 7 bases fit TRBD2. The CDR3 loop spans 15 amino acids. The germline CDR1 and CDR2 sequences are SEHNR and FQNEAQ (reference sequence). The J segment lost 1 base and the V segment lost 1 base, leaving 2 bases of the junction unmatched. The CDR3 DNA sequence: TGTGCCAGCAGCTTAGTCCGGGGGGGCACAGATACGCAGTATTTT. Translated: CASSLVRGGTDTQYF.

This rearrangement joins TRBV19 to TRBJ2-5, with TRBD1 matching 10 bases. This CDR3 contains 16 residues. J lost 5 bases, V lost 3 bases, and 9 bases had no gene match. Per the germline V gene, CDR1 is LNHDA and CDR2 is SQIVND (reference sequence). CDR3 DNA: TGTGCCAGTAGTATGGGGACAGGGGCAGTTTGGGAGACCCAGTACTTC. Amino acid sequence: CASSMGTGAVWETQYF. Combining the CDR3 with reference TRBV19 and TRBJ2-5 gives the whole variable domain DGGITQSPKYLFRKEGQNVTLSCEQNLNHDAMYWYRQDPGQGLRLIYYSQIVNDFQKGDIAEGYSVSREKKESFPLTVTSAQKNPTAFYLCASSMGTGAVWETQYFGPGTRLLVL.

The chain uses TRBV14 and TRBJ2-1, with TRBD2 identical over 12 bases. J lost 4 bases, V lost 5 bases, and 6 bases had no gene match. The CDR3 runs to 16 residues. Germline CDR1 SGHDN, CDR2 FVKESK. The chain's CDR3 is CASSVGLAGLYNEQFF. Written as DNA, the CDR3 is TGTGCCAGCAGCGTCGGACTAGCGGGACTTTACAATGAGCAGTTCTTC.

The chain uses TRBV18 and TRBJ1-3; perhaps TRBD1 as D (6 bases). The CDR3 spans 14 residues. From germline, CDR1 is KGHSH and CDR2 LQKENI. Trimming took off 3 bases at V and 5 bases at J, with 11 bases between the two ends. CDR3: CASSPGTLRNTIYF. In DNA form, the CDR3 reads TGTGCCAGCTCACCGGGGACATTGAGAAACACCATATATTTT. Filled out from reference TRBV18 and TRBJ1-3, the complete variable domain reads NAGVMQNPRHLVRRRGQEARLRCSPMKGHSHVYWYRQLPEEGLKFMVYLQKENIIDESGMPKERFSAEFPKEGPSILRIQQVVRGDSAAYFCASSPGTLRNTIYFGEGSWLTVV.

The CDR3 sequence: CASSLRQGKSYEQYF. CDR3 sequence (DNA): TGTGCCAGCAGCTTAAGACAGGGAAAATCCTACGAGCAGTACTTC. This chain links TRBV11-3 with TRBJ2-7, with 7 bases matching TRBD1. Germline CDR1 reads SGHNT; CDR2 reads YENEEA. V dropped 2 bases and J dropped 1; count of bases not matched to a gene: 5. The CDR3 runs 15 residues.

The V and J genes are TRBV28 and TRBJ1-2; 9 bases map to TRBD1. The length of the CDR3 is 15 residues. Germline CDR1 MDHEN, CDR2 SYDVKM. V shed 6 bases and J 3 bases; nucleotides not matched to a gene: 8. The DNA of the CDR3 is TGTGCCAGCAGCAACACAGGGGGCGCTTACTATGGCTACACCTTC. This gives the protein CASSNTGGAYYGYTF.

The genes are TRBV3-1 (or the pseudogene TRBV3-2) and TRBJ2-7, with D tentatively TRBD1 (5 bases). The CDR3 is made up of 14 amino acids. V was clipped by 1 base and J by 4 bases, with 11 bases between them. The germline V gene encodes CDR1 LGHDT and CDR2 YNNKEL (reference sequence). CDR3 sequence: CASSQGGPLYEQYF. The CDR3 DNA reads TGTGCCAGCAGCCAAGGGGGCCCCCTTTACGAGCAGTACTTC.

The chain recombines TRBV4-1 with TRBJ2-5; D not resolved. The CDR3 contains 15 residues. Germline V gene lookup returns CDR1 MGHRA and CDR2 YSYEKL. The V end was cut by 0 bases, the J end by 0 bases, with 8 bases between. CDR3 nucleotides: TGCGCCAGCAGCCAAGAAGGCGCGGACCAAGAGACCCAGTACTTC. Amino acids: CASSQEGADQETQYF.

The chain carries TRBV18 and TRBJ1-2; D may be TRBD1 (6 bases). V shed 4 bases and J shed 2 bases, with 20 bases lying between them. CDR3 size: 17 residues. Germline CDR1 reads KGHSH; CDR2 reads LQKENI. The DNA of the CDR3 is TGTGCCAGCTCACTACTCTCTTGGACAGATACAAACTATGGCTACACCTTC. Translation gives CASSLLSWTDTNYGYTF.

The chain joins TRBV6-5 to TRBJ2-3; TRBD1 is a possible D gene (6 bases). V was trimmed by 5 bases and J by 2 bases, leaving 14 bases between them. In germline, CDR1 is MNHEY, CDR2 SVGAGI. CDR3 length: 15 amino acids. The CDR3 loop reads CASSPQGADTDTQYF. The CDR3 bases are TGTGCCAGCAGTCCACAGGGAGCCGACACAGATACGCAGTATTTT.

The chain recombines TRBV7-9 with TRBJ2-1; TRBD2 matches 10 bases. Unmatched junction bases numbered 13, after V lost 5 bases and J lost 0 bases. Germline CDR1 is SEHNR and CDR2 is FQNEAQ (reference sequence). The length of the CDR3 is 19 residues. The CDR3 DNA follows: TGTGCCAGCAGCCCGGGGGGGAGCGGGAGGGCGAGCTCCTACAATGAGCAGTTCTTC. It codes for CASSPGGSGRASSYNEQFF. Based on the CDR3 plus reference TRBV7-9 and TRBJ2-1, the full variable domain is DTGVSQNPRHKITKRGQNVTFRCDPISEHNRLYWYRQTLGQGPEFLTYFQNEAQLEKSRLLSDRFSAERPKGSFSTLEIQRTEQGDSAMYLCASSPGGSGRASSYNEQFFGPGTRLTVL.

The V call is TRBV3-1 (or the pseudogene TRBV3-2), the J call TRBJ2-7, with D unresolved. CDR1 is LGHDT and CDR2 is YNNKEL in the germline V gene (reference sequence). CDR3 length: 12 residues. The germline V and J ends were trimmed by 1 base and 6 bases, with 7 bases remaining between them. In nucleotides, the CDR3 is TGTGCCAGCAGCCAAGGAAGCCGCGAGCAGTACTTC. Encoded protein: CASSQGSREQYF.

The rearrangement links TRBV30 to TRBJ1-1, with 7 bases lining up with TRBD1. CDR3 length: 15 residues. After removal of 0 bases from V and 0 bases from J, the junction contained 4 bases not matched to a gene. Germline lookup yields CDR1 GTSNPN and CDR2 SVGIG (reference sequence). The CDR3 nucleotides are TGTGCCTGGAGTGTCTGGACAGGAATGAACACTGAAGCTTTCTTT. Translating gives CAWSVWTGMNTEAFF.